One sample yielded the 12 T cell receptor beta chains listed below, sequenced in a study of blood T cell repertoires in COVID-19. Sequenced by immunoSEQ multiplex PCR; TCRdb stores in-frame clones only, minus some. The table includes some 220,000 clones, more than 80% detected once. The material sequenced was peripheral blood. The source is a human donor in a cohort sampled during active COVID-19.

Only one count was recorded for this clone. The chain links TRBV2 to TRBJ2-5; 10 bases fit TRBD1. The CDR3 is 14 amino acids. CDR1 and CDR2 (germline): SNHLY, FYNNEI. The trim removed 10 bases at V and 5 bases at J, leaving 10 bases unmatched. The CDR3 DNA reads TGTGCCACCAGCCCGGGACAGGGGCGGGAGACCCAGTACTTC. It is translated as CATSPGQGRETQYF.

This clone was detected many times. This chain joins TRBV4-2 and TRBJ1-4; 7 bases match TRBD1. The V segment lost 1 base and the J segment 7 bases; nucleotides outside the gene matches: 6. This CDR3 has 15 amino acids. Germline V gives CDR1 LGHNA, CDR2 YNFKEQ. The CDR3 is CASSQVLTGVEKLFF. Here the CDR3 DNA reads TGTGCCAGCAGCCAAGTCCTAACAGGGGTTGAAAAACTGTTTTTT.

V and J are TRBV5-1 and TRBJ1-3; D is possibly TRBD1 (5 bases). Germline-derived CDR1 and CDR2 are SGHRS and YFSETQ. The ends were cut back, 0 bases at V and 0 bases at J, with 10 bases in the middle. The CDR3 contains 16 residues. This CDR3 is CASSLGRTNSGNTIYF. CDR3 nucleotide sequence: TGCGCCAGCAGCTTGGGTCGGACAAACTCTGGAAACACCATATATTTT.

This rearrangement joins TRBV3-1 (or the pseudogene TRBV3-2) to TRBJ2-7; 13 positions match TRBD2. This CDR3 is built from 17 residues. CDR1 and CDR2 from the germline V gene are LGHDT and YNNKEL (reference sequence). J gave up 4 bases and V 5 bases, and 11 bases lay outside the gene matches. CDR3 residues: CASSDGLAGALGYEQYF. CDR3 nucleotides: TGTGCCAGCAGCGACGGACTAGCGGGAGCTTTAGGTTACGAGCAGTACTTC.

The chain joins TRBV15 to TRBJ1-4; 8 nucleotides agree with TRBD1. Germline V CDR1 and CDR2: LNHNV, YYDKDF (reference sequence). V trimming: 5 bases; J trimming: 4 bases; junction bases outside the gene matches: 9. CDR3 length: 16 amino acids. DNA of the CDR3: TGTGCCACCAGCCTAGTTAGGGACAGGAGTAATGAAAAACTGTTTTTT. Amino acid sequence: CATSLVRDRSNEKLFF.

V gene TRBV9 combines with J gene TRBJ2-5, with 7 bases that match TRBD2. Trimming removed 4 bases from V and 1 base from J; junction bases left unmatched: 7. Germline CDR1 SGDLS, CDR2 YYNGEE. The CDR3 consists of 15 residues. CDR3 bases: TGTGCCAGCAGCTTCCGGGACTACCGCCAAGAGACCCAGTACTTC. This codes for CASSFRDYRQETQYF. Based on the CDR3 plus reference TRBV9 and TRBJ2-5, the full variable domain is DSGVTQTPKHLITATGQRVTLRCSPRSGDLSVYWYQQSLDQGLQFLIQYYNGEERAKGNILERFSAQQFPDLHSELNLSSLELGDSALYFCASSFRDYRQETQYFGPGTRLLVL.

The chain uses TRBV19 and TRBJ1-1; D ambiguous. Looked up from germline, CDR1 is LNHDA and CDR2 is SQIVND (reference sequence). This CDR3 spans 10 amino acids. Between the trimmed V and J ends, which lost 6 bases and 10 bases, there was a span of 9 bases. CDR3 DNA sequence: TGTGCCAGTAGCGGACTAGGAGCTTTCTTT. Translated, it gives CASSGLGAFF.

The chain uses TRBV24-1 and TRBJ2-5, with TRBD1 matching 10 bases. Losses at the gene ends were 3 bases for V and 5 bases for J; bases not matched to a gene: 5. The CDR3 length is 15 residues. Germline V gene sequence: CDR1 KGHDR, CDR2 SFDVKD. The chain's CDR3 is CATSDRQGAGETQYF. As DNA, the CDR3 is TGTGCCACCAGTGATCGACAGGGGGCTGGGGAGACCCAGTACTTC.

The chain carries TRBV11-3 and TRBJ2-3; TRBD1 might be the D (6 bases). The germline V gene has CDR1 SGHNT and CDR2 YENEEA. Trimming removed 3 bases from V and 4 bases from J, with 8 bases in between. The CDR3 length is 13 residues. CDR3 sequence: CASSFQGSDTQYF. CDR3 nucleotides: TGTGCCAGCAGCTTTCAGGGGTCAGATACGCAGTATTTT.

The V call is TRBV4-1, the J call TRBJ1-4; D not resolved. The germline V and J ends were trimmed by 0 bases and 7 bases, with 15 bases remaining between them. The CDR3 is 16 residues long. From germline, CDR1 is MGHRA and CDR2 YSYEKL. In nucleotides, the CDR3 is TGCGCCAGCAGCCAAGAGGGAACCGGGGTGGGTGAAAAACTGTTTTTT. Protein product: CASSQEGTGVGEKLFF.

This clone was recorded only once. The chain combines TRBV6-6 with TRBJ2-1, with D tentatively TRBD2 (5 bases). The V and J ends lost 4 bases and 1 base respectively, with 8 bases between them. The CDR3 is 14 residues long. Germline V gives CDR1 MNHNY, CDR2 SVGAGI (reference sequence). The CDR3 DNA reads as TGTGCCAGCAGTTTAGCGTCATCCTACAATGAGCAGTTCTTC. Amino acids: CASSLASSYNEQFF.

This clone turned up a few times. This sequence joins TRBV5-1 and TRBJ2-7; no reliable D call. The CDR3 has 12 amino acids. Germline V gives CDR1 SGHRS, CDR2 YFSETQ. V was shortened by 4 bases and J by 3 bases, with 8 bases between the two germline ends. The CDR3 DNA sequence: TGCGCCAGCAGCCTCCTAGGCTACGAGCAGTACTTC. This translates into CASSLLGYEQYF.